Listed below are T cell receptor beta chains from one sample, sequenced in a study of cytomegalovirus exposure and HLA in healthy donors. Method: immunoSEQ multiplex PCR; TCRdb's copy keeps in-frame clones and lacks some. The table has 65,000 to 95,000 clones, roughly 93% seen once. Sequencing was done on a sample of PBMCs. These receptors were collected from a woman younger than 45 in good health and CMV-seronegative. Each CDR3 is given without its conserved first and last residue.

>12|TRBV5-4
ASSLNRALREQY
>12|TRBV7-9
ASSSRQGKNEQF
>13|TRBV5-6
ASSLEGVGTHGYT
>14|TRBV4-2
ASSVGQGAPTDTQY
>14|TRBV19
ASSHTGTGVGDTQY
>16|TRBV7-2
ASSRGRVAVSSTDTQY
>13|TRBV6-5
ASSYGTSGGYEQY
>12|TRBV6-5
ASSYSFPGYEQY
>11|TRBV10-3
AIADSLTPEAF
>10|TRBV30
AWSVGTGKST
>13|TRBV5-1
ASSLEGSPWYEQY
>11|TRBV14
ASSQARREKLF
>12|TRBV10-3
AISGVGGSTEAF
>9|TRBV30
AWSYGYEQY
>13|TRBV6-1
ASSEGDRRFYGYT
>13|TRBV6-6
ASSYGSTGYTEAF
>13|TRBV6-4
ASSVSRGSTDTQY
>14|TRBV7-9
ASSTRQTSSTDTQY
>12|TRBV19
ASSITYSGNTIY
>11|TRBV6-5
ASSPGTKETQY
>15|TRBV18
ASSPQRALAANNEQF
>15|TRBV7-2
ASSLALAGGPSKTQY
>12|TRBV7-7
ASSPSGPEETQY
>15|TRBV9
ASSVSLAGAWGETQY
>10|TRBV5-1
ASSLEGETQY
>12|TRBV6-5
ASSPRPGSYEQY
>11|TRBV18
ASSPPTGSGYT
>10|TRBV2
ASRLAAETQY
>9|TRBV7-9
ASNSGGEAF
>12|TRBV11-3
ASSPGDGSYEQY
>14|TRBV30
AFGREGGVAKNIQY
>17|TRBV7-9
ASSFLLAGGPLAKNIQY
>12|TRBV27
ASKAHTGDKPQH